One TCR beta chain is described in this entry. This entry belongs to a study of blood T cell repertoires in COVID-19. Study-wide context: Specimens from acute and convalescent COVID-19 originated in the United States, Italy and Spain.

Germline lookup yields CDR1 SGHDT and CDR2 YYEEEE. J gave up 1 base and V 3 bases, and 10 bases lay outside the gene matches. The CDR3 sequence is 17 residues long. Enrollment of patients from Seattle took place during active infection, with longitudinal follow-up. Some clones are missing from TCRdb's copy, which holds only in-frame ones; the method was immunoSEQ multiplex PCR. The table lists about 190,000 clones, about 81% of them singletons. The TCR originated in an elderly woman with COVID-19, enrolled during active disease. The gene calls are TRBV5-6 and TRBJ2-3; 8 bases are shared with TRBD2. The sample taken for sequencing was peripheral blood. Here the CDR3 DNA reads TGTGCCAGCAGCTCCTATCGAGGACTAGCAGGCACAGATACGCAGTATTTT. This codes for CASSSYRGLAGTDTQYF.